The source of this TCR beta chain is a study of cytomegalovirus exposure and HLA in healthy donors. The study, taken as a whole, reports: Across donors, sequencing depth was assumed by presence/absence analyses to be roughly uniform. Whilst most TCR sequences proved rare, a subset of public TCRs occurred across many donors. Productive rates of about 90% or about 30% were seen for most TCR beta V segments in an earlier analysis.

The CDR3 has 14 amino acids. Germline CDR1 reads MNHNS; CDR2 reads SASEGT. V was clipped by 5 bases and J by 0 bases; unmatched bases: 4. PCR employed 60 Vbeta and 13 Jbeta primers. This table comes from immunoSEQ multiplex PCR, and its TCRdb copy is limited to in-frame clones, with some not included. The sample includes 110,000 to 150,000 clones, 70% seen only once; the top ten take 1.5% to 2%. Comments on this clone: Its antigen is unknown.

This sequence originates from a woman aged 25 to 39 in good health and CMV-seronegative. Input material: PBMCs. The gene calls are TRBV6-1 and TRBJ2-7; 7 bases fit TRBD2. The CDR3 protein is CASSPGGSSYEQYF. Here the CDR3 DNA reads TGTGCCAGCAGTCCGGGCGGGAGCTCCTACGAGCAGTACTTC.